This T cell receptor beta chain was obtained from a study of cytomegalovirus exposure and HLA in healthy donors. Primers included in the PCR were 60 Vbeta and 13 Jbeta primers. Clones were sequenced by immunoSEQ multiplex PCR, and TCRdb holds only the in-frame ones, with some missing. Of 100,000 to 150,000 clones in the sample, roughly 82% are singletons; the top ten hold around 3.9%. The germline CDR1 and CDR2 sequences are SGHRS and YFSETQ. V lost 0 bases and J 3 bases, leaving 9 bases between the germline ends. CDR3 size: 14 residues. The receptor's source is a human donor in good health. Source material: PBMCs. The chain links TRBV5-1 to TRBJ1-1, with D maybe TRBD1 (6 bases). CDR3 bases: TGCGCCAGCAGCTTGGGACAGGCAGACACTGAAGCTTTCTTT. It is translated as CASSLGQADTEAFF.